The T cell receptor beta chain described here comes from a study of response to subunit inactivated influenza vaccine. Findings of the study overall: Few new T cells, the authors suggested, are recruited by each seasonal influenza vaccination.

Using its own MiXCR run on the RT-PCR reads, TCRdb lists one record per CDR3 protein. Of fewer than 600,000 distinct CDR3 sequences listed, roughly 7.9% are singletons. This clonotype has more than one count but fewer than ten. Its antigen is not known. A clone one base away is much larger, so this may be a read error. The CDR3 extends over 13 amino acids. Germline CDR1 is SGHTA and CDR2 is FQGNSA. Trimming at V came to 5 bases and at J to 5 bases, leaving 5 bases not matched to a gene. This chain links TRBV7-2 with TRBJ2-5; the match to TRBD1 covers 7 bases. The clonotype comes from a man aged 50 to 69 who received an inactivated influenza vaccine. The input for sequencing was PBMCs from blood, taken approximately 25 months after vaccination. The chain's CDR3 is CASSPGQLETQYF. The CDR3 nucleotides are TGTGCCAGCAGCCCGGGACAGCTGGAGACCCAGTACTTC.